This TCR beta chain was recorded in a study of cytomegalovirus exposure and HLA in healthy donors. This clone has just a few counts. Its antigen is unidentified. J gave up 2 bases and V 5 bases, and 7 bases lay outside the gene matches. Germline assignment: CDR1 SGHVS and CDR2 FNYEAQ. The CDR3 is 15 residues long. The study ran its PCR with 60 Vbeta and 13 Jbeta primers. Clones were read by immunoSEQ multiplex PCR, and TCRdb kept only the in-frame ones, dropping some. This table holds some 220,000 clones, roughly 78% found once. Study-wide results and caveats: A later analysis showed that HLA-associated TCR beta chains had undergone more clonal expansion than equally common others. Among the most significant clusters, several appeared linked to common viral pathogens in a later analysis.

The V call is TRBV7-6, the J call TRBJ2-3; 7 bases fit TRBD1. Sequences were obtained from PBMCs. This sequence was found in a boy younger than 18 in good health and CMV-seronegative. CDR3 amino acids: CASSPGTDSTDTQYF. CDR3 DNA: TGTGCCAGCAGCCCAGGGACAGACTCCACAGATACGCAGTATTTT.